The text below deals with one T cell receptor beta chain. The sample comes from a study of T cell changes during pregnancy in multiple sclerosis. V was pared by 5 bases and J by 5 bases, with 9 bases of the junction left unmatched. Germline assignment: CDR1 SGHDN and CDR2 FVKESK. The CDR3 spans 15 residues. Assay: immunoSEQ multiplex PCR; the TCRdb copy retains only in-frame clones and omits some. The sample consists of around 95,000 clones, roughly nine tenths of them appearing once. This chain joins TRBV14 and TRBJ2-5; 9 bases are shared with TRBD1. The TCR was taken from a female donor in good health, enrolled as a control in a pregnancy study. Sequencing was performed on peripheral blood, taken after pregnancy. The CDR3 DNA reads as TGTGCCAGCAGCGTAAGGGACAGGGCAGGGGAGACCCAGTACTTC. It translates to CASSVRDRAGETQYF. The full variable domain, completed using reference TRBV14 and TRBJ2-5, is EAGVTQFPSHSVIEKGQTVTLRCDPISGHDNLYWYRRVMGKEIKFLLHFVKESKQDESGMPNNRFLAERTGGTYSTLKVQPAELEDSGVYFCASSVRDRAGETQYFGPGTRLLVL.